This T cell receptor (beta chain) emerged from a study of T cells in Graves' hyperthyroidism and ophthalmopathy. At the level of the study: Once the initial diagnosis was made, peripheral blood was obtained before any treatment.

This clonotype was observed a few times. The antigen remains unidentified. The V end was cut by 1 base, the J end by 2 bases, with 6 bases between. From germline, CDR1 is LGHNA and CDR2 YNFKEQ. The CDR3 is 14 residues long. Patients aged 18 to 65 had newly diagnosed hyperthyroidism that had lasted under 2 months. Criteria for exclusion of patients were uncontrolled infection, other autoimmune disease, pregnancy or lactation. Study-wide results and limits: Through a model of 13 V-J features, ophthalmopathy was separated from stable hyperthyroidism.

RNA transcripts were the template for amplifying TCR beta CDR3 regions. First-round RT-PCR of the TCR CDR3 relied on the HTBI primer set. TCRdb called the multiplex PCR reads again in MiXCR, with one record for every CDR3 protein. Among 550,000 to 650,000 distinct CDR3 sequences listed, around 14% were seen once. This TCR was recovered from a woman aged 30 to 39 with Graves' hyperthyroidism that later progressed to Graves' ophthalmopathy. The chain uses TRBV4-2 and TRBJ2-1; no clear D gene. Sequencing used blood. The CDR3 nucleotides are TGTGCCAGCAGCCAAGTAGACACCTACAATGAGCAGTTCTTC. Its protein is CASSQVDTYNEQFF.